Described below is a single T cell receptor (beta chain) sequence and its context. Sequenced by immunoSEQ multiplex PCR; TCRdb stores in-frame clones only, minus some. Of around 2,000,000 clones in the sample, under 95% were seen once. This entry belongs to a study of shared clonotypes between healthy human individuals. The CDR3 is 12 residues long. V lost 10 bases, J lost 2 bases, and 3 bases stayed unmatched. Germline V gives CDR1 ENHRY, CDR2 SYGVKD. Naivety among CD8 cells was defined by CD45RO negativity and positive CCR7 selection, thereby excluding terminally differentiated effector memory CD45RA+ cells.

The source of this sequence is a young man in good health. Some clones in this sample may be carry-over from other donors' samples. This chain joins TRBV10-3 and TRBJ2-5; 8 bases map to TRBD1. Input material: naive CD8+ T cells from PBMCs. CDR3 sequence (DNA): TGTGCCACGGGACAGGATCAAGAGACCCAGTACTTC. This encodes CATGQDQETQYF.